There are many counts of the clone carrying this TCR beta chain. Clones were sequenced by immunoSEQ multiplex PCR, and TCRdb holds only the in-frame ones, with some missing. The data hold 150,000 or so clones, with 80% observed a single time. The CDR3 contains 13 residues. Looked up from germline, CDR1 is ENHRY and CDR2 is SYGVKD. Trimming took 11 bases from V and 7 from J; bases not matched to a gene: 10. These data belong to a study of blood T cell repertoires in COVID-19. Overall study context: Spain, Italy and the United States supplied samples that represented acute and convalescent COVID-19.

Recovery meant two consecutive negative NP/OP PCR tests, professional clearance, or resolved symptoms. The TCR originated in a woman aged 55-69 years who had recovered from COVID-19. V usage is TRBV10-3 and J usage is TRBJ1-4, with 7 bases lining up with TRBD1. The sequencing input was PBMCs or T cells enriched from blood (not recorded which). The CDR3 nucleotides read TGTGCCCCAGGTGGGGGACAGACTGAAAAACTGTTTTTT. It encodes CAPGGGQTEKLFF.